This is a list of T cell receptor beta chains from one sample in a study of T-cell memory formation after mild COVID-19. TCRdb reprocessed the 5' RACE reads via MiXCR and lists one record per CDR3 protein. The sample includes 300,000 to 350,000 distinct CDR3 sequences, under 15% of them seen just once. The source material was PBMCs or a T cell subset sorted from them (not recorded which). Receptors were obtained from a man aged 18 to 30 who had mild COVID-19 (a few samples of this study predate the infection). Cell type and time point are not known. Each CDR3 is given with its conserved first and last residue.

v_gene	j_gene	CDR3aa
TRBV5-1	TRBJ2-2	CASGALGTGELFF
TRBV11-2	TRBJ2-1	CASSPGRGVQRYNEQFF
TRBV24-1	TRBJ2-2	CATSAVAGTGELFF
TRBV12-3/TRBV12-4	TRBJ2-1	CASSLGQRYEQFF
TRBV5-1	TRBJ2-5	CASSSSTDQETQYF
TRBV15	TRBJ1-1	CATSRDWDRGNEAFF
TRBV7-2	TRBJ2-7	CASRGQPTYEQYF
TRBV19	TRBJ1-1	CASSLRRVRMNTEAFF
TRBV20-1	TRBJ1-1	CSAWGRRGAGTEAFF
TRBV29-1	TRBJ2-5	CSVAETGGGETQYF
TRBV2	TRBJ2-2	CASSDQGSTGELFF
TRBV6-5	TRBJ1-6	CASSYHPRGAGPRDSPLHF
TRBV20-1	TRBJ2-5	CSARDLMTSGVETQYF
TRBV11-2	TRBJ2-3	CASSLERADTQYF
TRBV27	TRBJ2-7	CASSRQRSYEQYF
TRBV20-1	TRBJ1-1	CSASVSFGEAFF
TRBV5-6	TRBJ1-2	CASSRWGLKGGNYGYTF
TRBV7-9	TRBJ2-3	CASSLGGGPSTDTQYF
TRBV29-1	TRBJ2-3	CSVHWDSYSNTQYF
TRBV20-1	TRBJ2-1	CSARSLAGGYEQFF
TRBV3-1	TRBJ2-5	CASSQGPPETQYF
TRBV15	TRBJ2-5	CATSSHPGDYQETQYF